A selection of T cell receptor beta chains follows, all from one sample in a study of cytomegalovirus exposure and HLA in healthy donors. The repertoire was sequenced with immunoSEQ multiplex PCR; TCRdb's copy has only in-frame clones and lacks some. The profile shows around 38,000 clones, 66% of them singletons. Sequencing input: PBMCs. The origin of the receptors is a man aged 50-60 years in good health and CMV-seropositive. Both conserved end residues are part of each CDR3. D genes are given only for firm matches. Only part of the rows carry a size: once, few, many, or a class if the clone is expanded.

abundance	v_gene	d_gene	j_gene	CDR3nt	CDR3aa
.	TRBV6-6	.	TRBJ2-5	TGTGCCAGCAGCTTGGATTGGGGCCAGACCCAGTACTTC	CASSLDWGQTQYF
.	TRBV19	TRBD1	TRBJ2-2	TGTGCCAGTAGGACCGGGACAGTTTACACCGGGGAGCTGTTTTTT	CASRTGTVYTGELFF
.	TRBV5-1	TRBD2	TRBJ2-3	TGCGCCAGCAGGCGAGCGGGGATGCTTGAGGGTACGCAGTATTTT	CASRRAGMLEGTQYF
few	TRBV29-1	TRBD1	TRBJ2-6	TGCAGCGTTGAGACAGGGGGCTCTGGGGCCAACGTCCTGACTTTC	CSVETGGSGANVLTF
few	TRBV18	TRBD1	TRBJ1-1	TGTGCCAGCTCACGAAACAGGGGCATGAACACTGAAGCTTTCTTT	CASSRNRGMNTEAFF
.	TRBV4-3	.	TRBJ1-2	TGCGCCAGCAGCTCAGTATCACCCTATGGCTACACCTTC	CASSSVSPYGYTF
few	TRBV9	.	TRBJ1-2	TGTGCCAGCAGCGTAGGGGTGACAGAGGTGGGCTACACCTTC	CASSVGVTEVGYTF
few	TRBV6-5	TRBD1	TRBJ2-7	TGTGCCAGCAGTGGAGGGGACAGGGGGGTTCCGTACTTC	CASSGGDRGVPYF
few	TRBV7-9	.	TRBJ1-4	TGTGCCAGCAGCTTATTCTCAGATGAAAAACTGTTTTTT	CASSLFSDEKLFF
.	TRBV7-3	.	TRBJ2-1	TGTGCCAGCAGCTTAGTTCAGGGGTACAATGAGCAGTTCTTC	CASSLVQGYNEQFF
few	TRBV7-6	TRBD1	TRBJ1-1	TGTGCCAGCAGCTCAAGACAGGGAGGCCACACTGAAGCTTTCTTT	CASSSRQGGHTEAFF
few	TRBV6-5	.	TRBJ1-1	TGTGCCAGCAGTTACGGGGCGGGGATGAACACTGAAGCTTTCTTT	CASSYGAGMNTEAFF
.	TRBV7-2	.	TRBJ2-7	TGTGCCAGCATCCTAGACGATTCCTACGAGCAGTACTTC	CASILDDSYEQYF
.	TRBV7-2	.	TRBJ1-1	TGTGCCAGCAGCCAAACTGAGGGTTACACTGAAGCTTTCTTT	CASSQTEGYTEAFF
.	TRBV2	TRBD1	TRBJ1-2	TGTGCCAGCAGTATGACAGGGGGGAATGGCTACACCTTC	CASSMTGGNGYTF
.	TRBV4-2	.	TRBJ2-5	TGTGCCAGCAGCCAAGAAGGCCTAGCGTCGAAGGAGACCCAGTACTTC	CASSQEGLASKETQYF
.	TRBV2	TRBD2	TRBJ2-1	TGTGCCAGCAAGAGGAGTAGCGGGGGCCGAGATGAGCAGTTCTTC	CASKRSSGGRDEQFF
.	TRBV19	.	TRBJ2-7	TGTGCCAGTTGTTCCGCCAGAGGCTACGAGCAGTACTTC	CASCSARGYEQYF
.	TRBV7-9	TRBD1	TRBJ2-1	TGTGCCAGCAGCTTCACAGGGGGCGTCTCCTACAATGAGCAGTTCTTC	CASSFTGGVSYNEQFF
once	TRBV6-6	.	TRBJ2-5	TGTGCCAGCAGTTACGTTGCCGGGACTTTCCAAGAGACCCAGTACTTC	CASSYVAGTFQETQYF
.	TRBV10-3	.	TRBJ2-5	TGTGCCATCAGTGAGTCACGACGGACGGGGGAAGAGACCCAGTACTTC	CAISESRRTGEETQYF
.	TRBV5-1	.	TRBJ2-2	TGCGCCAGCAGCGGGGAGATACTGAACACCGGGGAGCTGTTTTTT	CASSGEILNTGELFF
.	TRBV9	.	TRBJ1-2	TGTGCCAGCAGCGTACAACCAGGCTCTAACTATGGCTACACCTTC	CASSVQPGSNYGYTF
.	TRBV9	.	TRBJ1-6	TGTGCCAGCAGCGTAGACGGGACAAGGAGTTCACCCCTCCACTTT	CASSVDGTRSSPLHF
few	TRBV19	TRBD1	TRBJ1-1	TGTGCCAGTAAGACAGGGATGCTAGCTTTCTTT	CASKTGMLAFF
once	TRBV27	.	TRBJ2-7	TGTGCCAGCAGCCGGACAGTGGATGGCCACGAGCAGTACTTC	CASSRTVDGHEQYF
once	TRBV11-3	.	TRBJ2-7	TGTGCCAGCAGCTATCAAGGGGGTTATGACGAGCAGTACTTC	CASSYQGGYDEQYF
few	TRBV6-5	.	TRBJ1-4	TGTGCCAGCACCCGTATGGCGGCAACTAATGAAAAACTGTTTTTT	CASTRMAATNEKLFF
.	TRBV27	.	TRBJ2-7	TGTGCCAGCAGTACCCCGGGGGAGCAGTACTTC	CASSTPGEQYF
.	TRBV4-2	TRBD2	TRBJ2-2	TGTGCCAGCAGCCAATACGGGACTAGCGGGACCGGGGAGCTGTTTTTT	CASSQYGTSGTGELFF
.	TRBV4-3	.	TRBJ2-1	TGCGCCAGCAGCCAATTACGAGGAGCCGCCAATGAGCAGTTCTTC	CASSQLRGAANEQFF
.	TRBV6-1	TRBD2	TRBJ2-2	TGTGCCAGCAGTGGGGGGACTAGCCAGGACACCGGGGAGCTGTTTTTT	CASSGGTSQDTGELFF
.	TRBV4-3	.	TRBJ1-4	TGCGCCAGCAGCCAAACGAACAGGGCACCTAATGAAAAACTGTTTTTT	CASSQTNRAPNEKLFF
.	TRBV6-5	.	TRBJ1-2	TGTGCCAGCAGTTACTCGACCGGGACCGTCGGGGGGGGCTACACCTTC	CASSYSTGTVGGGYTF
.	TRBV7-2	TRBD1	TRBJ2-1	TGTGCCAGCAGCCCGAGGGACAGGGGAGGCAATGAGCAGTTCTTC	CASSPRDRGGNEQFF
.	TRBV30	.	TRBJ2-3	TGTGCCTGGAGTGTTGGTGCCAGAAGCACAGATACGCAGTATTTT	CAWSVGARSTDTQYF
.	TRBV5-1	.	TRBJ1-2	TGCGCCAGCAACGTTGGGGGCCCTTCCGGGGGCTACACCTTC	CASNVGGPSGGYTF
.	TRBV7-9	TRBD1	TRBJ1-2	TGTGCCAGTGGGACAGGGGACAACTATGGCTACACCTTC	CASGTGDNYGYTF
once	TRBV4-2	.	TRBJ2-5	TGTGCCAGCAGCCAAGATTGGGCGTCTGGAGAGACCCAGTACTTC	CASSQDWASGETQYF
.	TRBV20-1	.	TRBJ2-3	TGCAGTGCTACCCGGGGAGATACGCAGTATTTT	CSATRGDTQYF
.	TRBV9	.	TRBJ2-3	TGTGCCAGCAGCGTAGATCAAGATACGCAGTATTTT	CASSVDQDTQYF
.	TRBV11-3	.	TRBJ1-4	TGTGCCAGCAGCATCGAAGGGGCCCCTAATGAAAAACTGTTTTTT	CASSIEGAPNEKLFF
few	TRBV7-7	TRBD1	TRBJ2-3	TGTGCCAGCAGCTCCGGACAGGGGGCGGCGGATACGCAGTATTTT	CASSSGQGAADTQYF
once	TRBV2	.	TRBJ1-2	TGTGCCAGCAGTGTCCTCGTCAGGGTCGACGGCTACACCTTC	CASSVLVRVDGYTF
.	TRBV6-6	TRBD1	TRBJ1-1	TGTGCCAGCAGTTGGGAGGCAGGGGGGAACACTGAAGCTTTCTTT	CASSWEAGGNTEAFF
once	TRBV21-1	.	TRBJ2-1	TGTGCCAGCAGCAAAACTAGCGGGGGGCCTTACAAGAGCTCCTACAATGAGCAGTTCTTC	CASSKTSGGPYKSSYNEQFF
.	TRBV10-3	.	TRBJ1-2	TGTGCCATCAGTGAGGGACAGTTTAACTATGGCTACACCTTC	CAISEGQFNYGYTF
.	TRBV4-3	TRBD1	TRBJ1-1	TGCGCCAGCAGCCAATCGGACAGGGGGCATACTGAAGCTTTCTTT	CASSQSDRGHTEAFF